Below, 15 T cell receptor beta chains from the same sample are listed, as sequenced in a study of OX40 agonist ivuxolimab in advanced cancers. Receptors were amplified or captured by the immunoSEQ multiplex PCR assay. The clones in this table, taken by TCRdb from immuneACCESS, are in-frame only. Not every clone is retained; where verified, under half of the shortfall comes from an unresolved V gene, and the cause of the rest is unknown. This sample gives approximately 90,000 clones in total; 87% of them show up just once. The ten largest clones add up to roughly 1.4% of the sample. Sequenced material: CD4+ or CD8+ T cells sorted from blood, taken in a trial of the OX40 agonist ivuxolimab. These receptor sequences come from an adult with an advanced solid tumor such as melanoma, head and neck, liver or kidney cancer.

The chain carries TRBV7-8 and TRBJ2-5, with TRBD2 matching over 10 bases. From germline, CDR1 is SGHVS and CDR2 FQNEAQ. With 5 bases clipped from V and 6 bases from J, the junction kept 9 bases outside the gene matches. This CDR3 has 15 amino acids. DNA for the CDR3: TGTGCCAGCAGCGCGAGTAGCGGGAGGACGAAGACCCAGTACTTC. Translating it yields CASSASSGRTKTQYF.

This CDR3 reads CASGFSSNQPQHF. The CDR3 DNA follows: TGTGCCAGTGGGTTCAGTAGCAATCAGCCCCAGCATTTT. The chain combines TRBV19 with TRBJ1-5; D not resolved. Deletions cut 8 bases from V and 0 bases from J, with 8 bases between. The CDR3 is 13 amino acids. Germline CDR1 and CDR2: LNHDA and SQIVND (reference sequence). The full variable domain, with the rest looked up from reference TRBV19 and TRBJ1-5, is DGGITQSPKYLFRKEGQNVTLSCEQNLNHDAMYWYRQDPGQGLRLIYYSQIVNDFQKGDIAEGYSVSREKKESFPLTVTSAQKNPTAFYLCASGFSSNQPQHFGDGTRLSIL.

The genes are TRBV19 and TRBJ1-1; D is unresolved. The CDR3 runs to 15 residues. Trimming shortened V by 4 bases and J by 13 bases, and 25 bases separated the two germline ends. The germline V gene has CDR1 LNHDA and CDR2 SQIVND (reference sequence). The CDR3 region is CASSTPRAGGIRGFF. The CDR3 DNA sequence: TGTGCCAGTAGTACTCCCCGGGCAGGCGGCATAAGAGGTTTCTTT.

The rearrangement links TRBV2 to TRBJ2-7; D perhaps matches TRBD1 (6 bases). Germline lookup yields CDR1 SNHLY and CDR2 FYNNEI. The CDR3 totals 14 residues. Between the trimmed V and J ends, which lost 4 bases and 6 bases, there was a span of 16 bases. As DNA, the CDR3 is TGTGCCAGCAGTGCCCGGGCAGGGGCGGGCGAGCAGTACTTC. It encodes CASSARAGAGEQYF.

The chain joins TRBV2 to TRBJ2-5; D not resolved. Germline V lookup: CDR1 SNHLY, CDR2 FYNNEI. The CDR3 spans 11 residues. V lost 5 bases and J lost 3, with 4 bases in between. CDR3 protein: CASSFKETQYF. The CDR3 bases are TGTGCCAGCAGTTTCAAAGAGACCCAGTACTTC.

V is TRBV6-1 and J is TRBJ1-1, with D possibly matching TRBD1 (6 bases). The CDR3 is 15 amino acids. Trimming took 6 bases from V and 7 from J, leaving 21 bases between them. Per the germline V gene, CDR1 is MNHNS and CDR2 is SASEGT. CDR3 bases: TGTGCCAGCAGGGCCGGGGAAGGGGGTCGTATTGAAGCTTTCTTT. This gives the protein CASRAGEGGRIEAFF.

In its sample, this clone was seen once. This chain connects TRBV11-3 to TRBJ2-3; unclear D gene. The CDR3 totals 13 residues. From germline, CDR1 is SGHNT and CDR2 YENEEA. Trimming left V 5 bases short and J 4 bases short, with 10 bases between. Written as DNA, the CDR3 is TGTGCCAGCAGCCTCAGGTTCGCAGATACGCAGTATTTT. This codes for CASSLRFADTQYF.

The gene calls are TRBV6-5 and TRBJ2-3, with D tentatively TRBD2 (7 bases). The CDR3 sequence is 14 residues long. Germline CDR1 MNHEY, CDR2 SVGAGI. The V end lost 8 bases, the J end lost 5 bases, and 17 bases lay between the germline ends. The CDR3 nucleotides are TGTGCCAGCGCCTGGGGCGGGGGCGAAGATACGCAGTATTTT. Protein product: CASAWGGGEDTQYF.

The chain uses TRBV28 and TRBJ1-5; D is possibly TRBD1 (6 bases). Trimming stripped 0 bases from V and 5 bases from J, with 14 bases between. This CDR3 is 16 amino acids long. Germline assignment: CDR1 MDHEN and CDR2 SYDVKM. The CDR3 is CASSLWAGADDQPQHF. CDR3 sequence (DNA): TGTGCCAGCAGTTTATGGGCGGGGGCGGACGATCAGCCCCAGCATTTT.

This sequence joins TRBV10-3 and TRBJ2-2; D tentatively reads TRBD1 or TRBD2 (5 bases each). The V and J ends lost 3 bases and 4 bases respectively, with 12 bases between them. In germline, CDR1 is ENHRY, CDR2 SYGVKD. This CDR3 has 15 residues. The CDR3 nucleotides read TGTGCCATCAGTGAAGGGACGGGTTTCACCGGGGAGCTGTTTTTT. Translating gives CAISEGTGFTGELFF.

This chain joins TRBV30 and TRBJ1-6, with no clear D. V was pared by 0 bases and J by 17 bases, with 14 bases between. The germline V gene has CDR1 GTSNPN and CDR2 SVGIG (reference sequence). The CDR3 is 12 amino acids. CDR3 bases: TGTGCCTGGAGTGTACAAGGGCCTGGGGTCCACTTT. The encoded protein is CAWSVQGPGVHF. Using reference TRBV30 and TRBJ1-6 for the parts outside the CDR3, the full variable domain is SQTIHQWPATLVQPVGSPLSLECTVEGTSNPNLYWYRQAAGRGLQLLFYSVGIGQISSEVPQNLSASRPQDRQFILSSKKLLLSDSGFYLCAWSVQGPGVHFGNGTRLTVT.

This chain connects TRBV6-6 to TRBJ2-7, with 7 bases lining up with TRBD1. Trimming cost V 6 bases and J 1 base; bases outside gene matches: 9. Germline values: CDR1 MNHNY, CDR2 SVGAGI (reference sequence). CDR3 size: 15 residues. For the CDR3, the DNA is TGTGCCAGCAGAGAACGGGACAGCCCTTCCTACGAGCAGTACTTC. As protein: CASRERDSPSYEQYF.

This clone was counted between two and nine times. V and J are TRBV9 and TRBJ1-1, with TRBD1 matching over 7 bases. Looked up from germline, CDR1 is SGDLS and CDR2 is YYNGEE. This CDR3 comprises 14 residues. V dropped 4 bases and J dropped 1; count of bases not matched to a gene: 4. The CDR3 DNA reads TGTGCCAGCAGCTTGGGACAGACGAACACTGAAGCTTTCTTT. This gives the protein CASSLGQTNTEAFF.

The chain links TRBV9 to TRBJ2-5, with 15 bases identical to TRBD2. V was pared by 4 bases and J by 4 bases, with 14 bases of the junction left unmatched. Germline CDR1 reads SGDLS; CDR2 reads YYNGEE. CDR3 length: 19 residues. CDR3 sequence (DNA): TGTGCCAGCAGCCCACGGACTAGCGGGAGGGCCGTTGGTCTAGAGACCCAGTACTTC. The encoded protein is CASSPRTSGRAVGLETQYF.

The chain employs TRBV7-9 and TRBJ2-5; D remains unclear. CDR3 size: 14 residues. Germline CDR1 is SEHNR and CDR2 is FQNEAQ (reference sequence). Trimming shortened V by 1 base and J by 3 bases, and 9 bases separated the two germline ends. CDR3 loop: CASSLVPSKETQYF. CDR3 DNA: TGTGCCAGCAGCTTAGTGCCCTCAAAAGAGACCCAGTACTTC.